The 29 T cell receptor beta chains below come from one sample, sequenced in a study of blood T cell repertoires in COVID-19. This table comes from immunoSEQ multiplex PCR, and its TCRdb copy is limited to in-frame clones, with some not included. In the table there are tens of thousands of clones, around 84% of which are singletons. The sequenced material came from peripheral blood. Every receptor here comes from a human donor in a cohort sampled during active COVID-19.

The DNA of the CDR3 is TGTGCCAGCAGCCAGAGCGTCGGGAATGGGGTCATAGCGGGCTACACCTTC. Translating it yields CASSQSVGNGVIAGYTF. The V call is TRBV7-2, the J call TRBJ1-2; D remains ambiguous. There are 17 residues in the CDR3. V lost 5 bases to trimming and J lost 8 bases, with 27 bases between them. The germline CDR1 and CDR2 sequences are SGHTA and FQGNSA.

The chain combines TRBV3-1 (or the pseudogene TRBV3-2) with TRBJ2-2; maybe TRBD1 (5 bases). The CDR3 runs to 14 residues. V lost 0 bases, J lost 7 bases, and 9 bases lay in between. Looked up from germline, CDR1 is LGHDT and CDR2 is YNNKEL (reference sequence). The CDR3 sequence is CASSQDLQGGELFF. The CDR3 nucleotides are TGTGCCAGCAGCCAAGATCTTCAGGGCGGGGAGCTGTTTTTT.

The table lists this clone with a few counts. The chain uses TRBV4-1 and TRBJ1-4, with D possibly matching TRBD1 (5 bases). V was cut by 0 bases and J by 7 bases, with 15 bases left in between. From germline, CDR1 is MGHRA and CDR2 YSYEKL. The CDR3 is 16 amino acids. The CDR3 reads CASSQDQSGLGEKLFF. DNA for the CDR3: TGCGCCAGCAGCCAAGATCAGTCGGGACTGGGTGAAAAACTGTTTTTT.

The gene calls are TRBV5-1 and TRBJ1-1; no clear D. CDR3 length: 14 residues. Germline CDR1 is SGHRS and CDR2 is YFSETQ. Trimming shortened V by 2 bases and J by 0 bases, and 8 bases separated the two germline ends. CDR3 sequence: CASSFGEMNTEAFF. The CDR3 DNA is TGCGCCAGCAGCTTCGGAGAGATGAACACTGAAGCTTTCTTT. The full variable domain, completed using reference TRBV5-1 and TRBJ1-1, is KAGVTQTPRYLIKTRGQQVTLSCSPISGHRSVSWYQQTPGQGLQFLFEYFSETQRNKGNFPGRFSGRQFSNSRSEMNVSTLELGDSALYLCASSFGEMNTEAFFGQGTRLTVV.

This clone was seen a few times. This chain links TRBV20-1 with TRBJ2-1, with 10 bases lining up with TRBD2. After removal of 3 bases from V and 7 bases from J, the junction contained 9 bases not matched to a gene. This CDR3 contains 15 residues. The germline gives CDR1 DFQATT, CDR2 SNEGSKA (reference sequence). Here the CDR3 reads CSASPLAGVVNEQFF. The CDR3 DNA is TGCAGTGCTAGTCCCCTAGCGGGAGTAGTGAATGAGCAGTTCTTC.

This clone was seen only once. The chain is built from TRBV28 and TRBJ2-5; D is possibly TRBD2 (6 bases). The CDR3 has 12 residues. Between the trimmed V and J ends, which lost 2 bases and 7 bases, there was a span of 8 bases. Per the germline V gene, CDR1 is MDHEN and CDR2 is SYDVKM. The DNA for the CDR3 is TGTGCCAGCAGTTTACAGGGAGGGACCCAGTACTTC. Translating gives CASSLQGGTQYF.

This chain connects TRBV2 to TRBJ1-5; D unresolved. The V and J ends lost 7 bases and 7 bases respectively, with 14 bases between them. The germline V gene encodes CDR1 SNHLY and CDR2 FYNNEI. CDR3 length equals 13 residues. CDR3 sequence: CASNKERGQPQHF. The CDR3 DNA is TGTGCCAGCAATAAGGAGCGTGGACAGCCCCAGCATTTT.

The rearrangement links TRBV6-6 to TRBJ1-5; perhaps TRBD1 as D (5 bases). The V and J ends lost 2 bases and 0 bases respectively, with 11 bases between them. Germline V gives CDR1 MNHNY, CDR2 SVGAGI (reference sequence). The CDR3 is made up of 16 amino acids. This CDR3 reads CASSYGGGGSNQPQHF. The CDR3 nucleotides are TGTGCCAGCAGTTACGGCGGGGGGGGTAGCAATCAGCCCCAGCATTTT.

This chain uses TRBV5-4 with TRBJ1-2, with 8 nucleotides matching TRBD1. The CDR3 loop spans 16 amino acids. Per the germline V gene, CDR1 is SGHNT and CDR2 is YYREEE (reference sequence). V shed 0 bases, J shed 3 bases, and the junction held 7 bases outside the gene matches. CDR3 bases: TGTGCCAGCAGCTTGGGATCAAAGACAGGGGACTATGGCTACACCTTC. It specifies CASSLGSKTGDYGYTF.

The chain combines TRBV19 with TRBJ2-7; maybe TRBD2 (6 bases). The CDR3 contains 13 residues. In germline, CDR1 is LNHDA, CDR2 SQIVND (reference sequence). The V end lost 4 bases, the J end lost 4 bases, and 11 bases lay between the germline ends. This chain's CDR3 is CASSRDWNYEQYF. CDR3 sequence (DNA): TGTGCCAGTAGTAGGGACTGGAATTACGAGCAGTACTTC.

This chain uses TRBV27 with TRBJ2-7; TRBD2 aligns across 7 bases. The trim removed 2 bases at V and 0 bases at J, leaving 1 base unmatched. Per germline, CDR1 MNHEY and CDR2 SMNVEV (reference sequence). The CDR3 runs 14 residues. The CDR3 sequence: CASSLGGSSYEQYF. CDR3 bases: TGTGCCAGCAGTTTAGGCGGGAGCTCCTACGAGCAGTACTTC.

J is TRBJ1-1 and V is TRBV18; D perhaps matches TRBD1 (6 bases). This CDR3 has 15 residues. Trimming cost V 1 base and J 1 base, with 10 bases left between them. Germline CDR1 KGHSH, CDR2 LQKENI. Here the CDR3 reads CASSPRWGQNTEAFF. The CDR3 coding sequence is TGTGCCAGCTCACCACGATGGGGACAGAACACTGAAGCTTTCTTT. The full variable domain, rest sourced from reference TRBV18 and TRBJ1-1, is NAGVMQNPRHLVRRRGQEARLRCSPMKGHSHVYWYRQLPEEGLKFMVYLQKENIIDESGMPKERFSAEFPKEGPSILRIQQVVRGDSAAYFCASSPRWGQNTEAFFGQGTRLTVV.

The chain recombines TRBV6-6 with TRBJ2-1; the D is unclear. The CDR3 covers 14 residues. The ends were cut back, 7 bases at V and 0 bases at J, with 10 bases in the middle. In germline, CDR1 is MNHNY, CDR2 SVGAGI (reference sequence). The CDR3 reads CASMPQSSYNEQFF. The CDR3 DNA reads TGTGCCAGCATGCCACAGAGCTCCTACAATGAGCAGTTCTTC.

The gene calls are TRBV7-2 and TRBJ2-1; D perhaps matches TRBD1 (6 bases). This CDR3 is built from 14 residues. V shed 6 bases and J shed 5 bases, with 14 bases lying between them. Germline V lookup: CDR1 SGHTA, CDR2 FQGNSA. CDR3 amino acids: CASSLGSGDNEQFF. CDR3 sequence (DNA): TGTGCCAGCAGTCTTGGATCAGGGGACAATGAGCAGTTCTTC. The full variable domain, rest sourced from reference TRBV7-2 and TRBJ2-1, is GAGVSQSPSNKVTEKGKDVELRCDPISGHTALYWYRQSLGQGLEFLIYFQGNSAPDKSGLPSDRFSAERTGGSVSTLTIQRTQQEDSAVYLCASSLGSGDNEQFFGPGTRLTVL.

The chain links TRBV7-9 to TRBJ2-7; tentative D call: TRBD2 (6 bases). The germline CDR1 and CDR2 sequences are SEHNR and FQNEAQ (reference sequence). V dropped 5 bases and J dropped 2 bases, with 10 bases sitting between them. The CDR3 loop spans 13 amino acids. CDR3 region: CASSPAGPYEQYF. For the CDR3, the DNA is TGTGCCAGCAGCCCCGCGGGGCCCTACGAGCAGTACTTC.

This chain connects TRBV6-1 to TRBJ1-4, with unresolved D. There are 16 residues in the CDR3. Germline V gene lookup returns CDR1 MNHNS and CDR2 SASEGT. V shed 4 bases and J shed 0 bases, with 12 bases lying between them. The CDR3 sequence: CASSALSLATNEKLFF. The DNA for the CDR3 is TGTGCCAGCAGTGCCCTCTCTCTAGCAACTAATGAAAAACTGTTTTTT.

This chain uses TRBV7-9 with TRBJ2-7, with TRBD1 as a possible D gene (6 bases). The CDR3 loop spans 13 amino acids. Germline CDR1 SEHNR, CDR2 FQNEAQ (reference sequence). Trimming pared 3 bases from V and 4 bases from J, leaving 10 bases between. This CDR3 is CASSFRQGYEQYF. In DNA, the CDR3 is TGTGCCAGCAGCTTTAGGCAGGGGTACGAGCAGTACTTC.

This sequence joins TRBV9 and TRBJ2-1; 10 bases match TRBD2. The CDR3 length is 16 residues. V lost 0 bases, J lost 3 bases, and 3 bases stayed unmatched. Germline V gives CDR1 SGDLS, CDR2 YYNGEE. CDR3 loop: CASSVGLAGVYNEQFF. The CDR3, as DNA: TGTGCCAGCAGCGTAGGTCTAGCGGGAGTCTACAATGAGCAGTTCTTC.

V is TRBV28 and J is TRBJ2-1; 9 positions agree with TRBD2. Germline V lookup: CDR1 MDHEN, CDR2 SYDVKM. Unmatched junction bases numbered 6, after V lost 2 bases and J lost 7 bases. The CDR3 sequence is 15 residues long. CDR3 sequence reads: CASSLGSGSLNEQFF. The CDR3 DNA is TGTGCCAGCAGTTTAGGTAGCGGGAGTTTGAATGAGCAGTTCTTC. The full variable domain, in which reference TRBV28 and TRBJ2-1 provide the parts outside the CDR3, is DVKVTQSSRYLVKRTGEKVFLECVQDMDHENMFWYRQDPGLGLRLIYFSYDVKMKEKGDIPEGYSVSREKKERFSLILESASTNQTSMYLCASSLGSGSLNEQFFGPGTRLTVL.

The genes are TRBV3-1 (or the pseudogene TRBV3-2) and TRBJ2-7, with D maybe TRBD2 (7 bases). The CDR3 has 15 residues. Per the germline V gene, CDR1 is LGHDT and CDR2 is YNNKEL (reference sequence). V lost 0 bases and J 2 bases, leaving 11 bases between the germline ends. CDR3 region: CASSQDLGGPYEQYF. The CDR3 region has the DNA TGTGCCAGCAGCCAAGATCTCGGGGGGCCCTACGAGCAGTACTTC.

The chain employs TRBV5-6 and TRBJ1-2; D might be TRBD1 (5 bases). Trimming pared 2 bases from V and 1 base from J, leaving 15 bases between. Germline V gene data show CDR1 as SGHDT and CDR2 as YYEEEE. The CDR3 totals 16 residues. In nucleotides, the CDR3 is TGTGCCAGCAGCTTCTATGGACAACCACATAACTATGGCTACACCTTC. It is translated as CASSFYGQPHNYGYTF. Full variable domain (outside the CDR3, taken from reference TRBV5-6 and TRBJ1-2): DAGVTQSPTHLIKTRGQQVTLRCSPKSGHDTVSWYQQALGQGPQFIFQYYEEEERQRGNFPDRFSGHQFPNYSSELNVNALLLGDSALYLCASSFYGQPHNYGYTFGSGTRLTVV.

This chain links TRBV29-1 with TRBJ2-1; 8 bases are a match to TRBD2. CDR3 length: 15 residues. V gave up 3 bases and J gave up 4 bases; unmatched junction bases: 8. CDR1 and CDR2 (germline): SQVTM, ANQGSEA. The DNA for the CDR3 is TGCAGCGTTGATGGTGCTAGCGGGCCTTACAATGAGCAGTTCTTC. Translated: CSVDGASGPYNEQFF.

This clone has more than one count but fewer than ten. The rearrangement uses TRBV29-1 and TRBJ1-1, with D possibly TRBD1 on 6 matching bases. Trimming removed 6 bases from V and 5 bases from J, with 13 bases in between. Germline V gene sequence: CDR1 SQVTM, CDR2 ANQGSEA. The CDR3 totals 12 residues. CDR3 DNA sequence: TGCAGCGTCCAGGCAGGGGAAACTGAAGCTTTCTTT. Residues: CSVQAGETEAFF. The whole variable domain, filled in from reference TRBV29-1 and TRBJ1-1, reads SAVISQKPSRDICQRGTSLTIQCQVDSQVTMMFWYRQQPGQSLTLIATANQGSEATYESGFVIDKFPISRPNLTFSTLTVSNMSPEDSSIYLCSVQAGETEAFFGQGTRLTVV.

Worth noting for this clone: One end of the junction varies from germline; a read error may be responsible. The chain is built from TRBV5-1 and TRBJ2-2, with 7 bases aligning to TRBD2. The germline gives CDR1 SGHRS, CDR2 YFSETQ. CDR3 length: 16 residues. The CDR3 DNA reads TGCACCAGCAGCCAGCAGGCTAGCGGTAACACCGGGGAGCTGTTTTTT. Translated, it gives CTSSQQASGNTGELFF.

CDR3 nucleotide sequence: TGTGCCAGCAACAATAGGAGACAGACCTCCTACGAGCAGTACTTC. It codes for CASNNRRQTSYEQYF. The chain combines TRBV5-6 with TRBJ2-7; TRBD1 might be the D (5 bases). Between the trimmed V and J ends, which lost 6 bases and 0 bases, there was a span of 16 bases. Germline loops: CDR1 SGHDT, CDR2 YYEEEE. The CDR3 runs 15 residues.

The V gene is TRBV28, the J gene TRBJ2-7, with 8 bases identical to TRBD1. The CDR3 is 14 amino acids. Germline-derived CDR1 and CDR2 are MDHEN and SYDVKM. The V and J ends lost 5 bases and 5 bases, in that order; junction bases with no gene match: 8. As DNA, the CDR3 is TGTGCCAGCAGTGATGGACAGGGTTGGGACGAGCAGTACTTC. It is translated as CASSDGQGWDEQYF.

About this clone itself: At one boundary the junction diverges from the germline segment, which might be a read error. The chain recombines TRBV2 with TRBJ1-2; D unresolved. Germline CDR1 is SNHLY and CDR2 is FYNNEI. There are 14 residues in the CDR3. The CDR3 DNA reads as TGTGTCAGCAGTGCATCGCAGTTTAACTATGGCTACACCTTC. Its protein is CVSSASQFNYGYTF.

V gene TRBV29-1 combines with J gene TRBJ2-7, with TRBD2 matching over 13 bases. The CDR3 consists of 14 residues. Trimming cost V 4 bases and J 2 bases; bases outside gene matches: 2. Germline assignment: CDR1 SQVTM and CDR2 ANQGSEA. Here the CDR3 DNA reads TGCAGCGTTGTACTAGCGGGGGGGACCTACGAGCAGTACTTC. Amino acid sequence: CSVVLAGGTYEQYF.

The chain is built from TRBV6-5 and TRBJ1-1, with D perhaps TRBD1 (5 bases). Deletions cut 2 bases from V and 1 base from J, with 11 bases between. The CDR3 has 15 residues. Germline V gene sequence: CDR1 MNHEY, CDR2 SVGAGI. The CDR3, as DNA: TGTGCCAGCAGTTACCCGGGACTAGGGAACACTGAAGCTTTCTTT. It encodes CASSYPGLGNTEAFF.